This TCR beta chain was recovered during a study of T cells in Graves' hyperthyroidism and ophthalmopathy. RNA transcripts yielded amplified TCR beta CDR3 regions. The HTBI primer set drove a first-round RT-PCR of the TCR CDR3. TCRdb itself ran the multiplex PCR reads through MiXCR, one entry per CDR3 protein. The table has hundreds of thousands of distinct CDR3 sequences, about half seen once. The CDR3 sequence is 16 residues long. V shed 5 bases and J shed 7 bases, with 20 bases lying between them. Germline V gene data show CDR1 as SGHVS and CDR2 as FNYEAQ. Material for sequencing was peripheral blood or thyroid tissue (not recorded which). The sequence was collected from a woman aged 18-30 years with Graves' hyperthyroidism. The chain has TRBV7-6 and TRBJ1-4; a weak D match, TRBD1 (5 bases). CDR3 nucleotide sequence: TGTGCCAGCAGCCGACGCCTGGGGGAGGGAGGTGAAAAACTGTTTTTT. It codes for CASSRRLGEGGEKLFF.